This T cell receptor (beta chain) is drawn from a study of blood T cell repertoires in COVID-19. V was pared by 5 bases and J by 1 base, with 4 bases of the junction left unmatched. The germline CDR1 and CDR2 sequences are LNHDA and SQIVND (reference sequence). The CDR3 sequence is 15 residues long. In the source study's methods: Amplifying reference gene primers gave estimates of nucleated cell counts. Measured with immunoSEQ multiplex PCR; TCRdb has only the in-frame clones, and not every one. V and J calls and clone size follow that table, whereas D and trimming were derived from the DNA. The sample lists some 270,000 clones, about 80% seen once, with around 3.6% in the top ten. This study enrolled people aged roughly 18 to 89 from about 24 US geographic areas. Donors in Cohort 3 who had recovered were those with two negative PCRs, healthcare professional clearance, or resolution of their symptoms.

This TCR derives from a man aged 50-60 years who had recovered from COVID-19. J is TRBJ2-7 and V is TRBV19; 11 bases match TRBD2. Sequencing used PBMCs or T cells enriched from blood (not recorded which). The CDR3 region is CASSAGLAVSYEQYF. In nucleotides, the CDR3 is TGTGCCAGTAGTGCGGGACTAGCGGTATCCTACGAGCAGTACTTC.